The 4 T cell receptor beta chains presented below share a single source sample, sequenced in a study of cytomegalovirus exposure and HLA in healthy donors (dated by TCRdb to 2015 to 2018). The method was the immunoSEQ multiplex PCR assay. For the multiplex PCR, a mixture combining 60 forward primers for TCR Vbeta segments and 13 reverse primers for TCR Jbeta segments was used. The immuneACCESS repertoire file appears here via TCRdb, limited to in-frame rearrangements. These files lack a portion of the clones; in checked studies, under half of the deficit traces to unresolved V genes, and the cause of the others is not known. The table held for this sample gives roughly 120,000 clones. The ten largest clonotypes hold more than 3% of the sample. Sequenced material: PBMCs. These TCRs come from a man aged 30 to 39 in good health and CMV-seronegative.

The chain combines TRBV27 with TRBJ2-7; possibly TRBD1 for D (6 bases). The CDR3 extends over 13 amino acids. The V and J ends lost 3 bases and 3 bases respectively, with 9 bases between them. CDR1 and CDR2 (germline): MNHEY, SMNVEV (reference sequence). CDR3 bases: TGTGCCAGCAGTTTTCAAGGGGGCTACGAGCAGTACTTC. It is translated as CASSFQGGYEQYF.

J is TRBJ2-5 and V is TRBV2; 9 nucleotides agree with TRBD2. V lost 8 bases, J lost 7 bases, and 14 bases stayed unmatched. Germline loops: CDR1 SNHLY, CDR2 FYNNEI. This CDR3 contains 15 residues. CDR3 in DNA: TGTGCCAGCGGGCTGGGCGGGGGGGCGTCTGGGACCCAGTACTTC. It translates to CASGLGGGASGTQYF. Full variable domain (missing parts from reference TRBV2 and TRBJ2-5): EPEVTQTPSHQVTQMGQEVILRCVPISNHLYFYWYRQILGQKVEFLVSFYNNEISEKSEIFDDQFSVERPDGSNFTLKIRSTKLEDSAMYFCASGLGGGASGTQYFGPGTRLLVL.

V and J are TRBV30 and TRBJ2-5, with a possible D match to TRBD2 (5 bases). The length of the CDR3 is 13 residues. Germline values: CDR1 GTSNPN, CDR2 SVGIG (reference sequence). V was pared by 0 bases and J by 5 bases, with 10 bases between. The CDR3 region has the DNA TGTGCCTGGAGTGTTACGGGGATCGAGACCCAGTACTTC. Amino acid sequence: CAWSVTGIETQYF.

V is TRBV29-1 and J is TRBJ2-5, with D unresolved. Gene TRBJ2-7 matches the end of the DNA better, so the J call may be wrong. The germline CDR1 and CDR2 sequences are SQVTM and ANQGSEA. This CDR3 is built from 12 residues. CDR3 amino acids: CSGSGPTYEQYF. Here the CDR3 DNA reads TGCAGCGGTTCGGGTCCAACCTACGAGCAGTACTTC.